The 18 T cell receptor beta chains below come from one sample, sequenced in a study of cytomegalovirus exposure and HLA in healthy donors. This PCR relied on a set of 60 Vbeta primers and 13 Jbeta primers. Here immunoSEQ multiplex PCR was the method, and the copy in TCRdb shows in-frame clones only, minus some. This table holds 150,000 or so clones, approximately 80% found once. The sample taken for sequencing was PBMCs. The receptor source for this set is a woman aged 40 to 50 in good health and CMV-seropositive.

The chain links TRBV6-1 to TRBJ1-2; a possible D gene is TRBD1 (5 bases). This CDR3 comprises 16 residues. Germline CDR1 MNHNS, CDR2 SASEGT. V lost 1 base, J lost 7 bases, and 19 bases lay in between. The CDR3: CASSEGQGGLNGGYTF. CDR3 DNA: TGTGCCAGCAGTGAAGGTCAGGGAGGATTGAATGGTGGCTACACCTTC.

Comment on this clone: Other DNA sequences in this specimen translate into the identical CDR3. The chain couples TRBV9 to TRBJ1-1, with D perhaps TRBD1 (6 bases). The CDR3 totals 14 residues. Trimming left V 0 bases short and J 1 base short, with 7 bases between. Germline values: CDR1 SGDLS, CDR2 YYNGEE. The CDR3 is CASSVATGNTEAFF. CDR3 in DNA: TGTGCCAGCAGCGTAGCGACAGGGAACACTGAAGCTTTCTTT.

This clone is a singleton in its sample. This chain links TRBV28 with TRBJ2-2; 8 bases agree with TRBD1. This CDR3 is built from 17 residues. V gave up 3 bases and J gave up 9 bases; unmatched junction bases: 15. CDR1 is MDHEN, CDR2 SYDVKM, per germline. CDR3 in DNA: TGTGCCAGCAGTTTCCGCCGACAGGGGAGAATGTTCCGGGAGCTGTTTTTT. It yields the protein CASSFRRQGRMFRELFF.

DNA of the CDR3: TGTGCTAGTGGTTTAGGACTAGCGGGAGTAAGCGACGAGCAGTACTTC. This sequence encodes CASGLGLAGVSDEQYF. V is TRBV12-5 and J is TRBJ2-7, with 13 bases identical to TRBD2. Germline values: CDR1 LGHNT, CDR2 FRNRAP. This CDR3 has 16 amino acids. J gave up 5 bases and V 3 bases, and 7 bases lay outside the gene matches.

The chain links TRBV18 to TRBJ2-7; the D gene is possibly TRBD1 (5 bases). The CDR3 sequence is 14 residues long. The germline V and J ends were trimmed by 0 bases and 4 bases, with 10 bases remaining between them. Germline V lookup: CDR1 KGHSH, CDR2 LQKENI. CDR3 protein: CASSPPGVKYEQYF. The CDR3 DNA is TGTGCCAGCTCACCACCAGGGGTAAAATACGAGCAGTACTTC.

The rearrangement links TRBV29-1 to TRBJ2-3; D is uncertain. The germline V gene has CDR1 SQVTM and CDR2 ANQGSEA. The CDR3 length is 12 residues. Trimming stripped 7 bases from V and 4 bases from J, with 12 bases between. The CDR3: CSAHSQADTQYF. The DNA for the CDR3 is TGCAGCGCCCATTCCCAGGCAGATACGCAGTATTTT.

A few counts support this clone. CDR3 DNA sequence: TGTGCCAGCAGTGAACAAAGCGTAGCAGTGGGCTCCTACAATGAGCAGTTCTTC. Encoded protein: CASSEQSVAVGSYNEQFF. The chain recombines TRBV25-1 with TRBJ2-1; D not certain. V lost 2 bases, J lost 0 bases, and 17 bases lay in between. Germline CDR1 reads MGHDK; CDR2 reads SYGVNS. This CDR3 has 18 amino acids.

The V call is TRBV5-1, the J call TRBJ2-1, with 9 positions matching TRBD1. This CDR3 spans 18 amino acids. Germline V gives CDR1 SGHRS, CDR2 YFSETQ. The V and J ends lost 0 bases and 5 bases, in that order; junction bases with no gene match: 12. The CDR3 DNA reads as TGCGCCAGCAGCTTGGGGCCGTACCGGGACAGGGTCCACAATGAGCAGTTCTTC. This sequence encodes CASSLGPYRDRVHNEQFF.

V and J are TRBV27 and TRBJ1-1; a possible D gene is TRBD1 (5 bases). CDR3 length: 13 amino acids. V was clipped by 2 bases and J by 4 bases, with 8 bases between them. The germline V gene has CDR1 MNHEY and CDR2 SMNVEV (reference sequence). The CDR3 DNA reads TGTGCCAGCAGTTTACAGGGAGGCACTGAAGCTTTCTTT. Residues: CASSLQGGTEAFF.

The rearrangement uses TRBV7-7 and TRBJ2-2; 7 bases are a match to TRBD2. The CDR3 sequence is 15 residues long. Per germline, CDR1 SSHAT and CDR2 FNYEAQ (reference sequence). V trimming: 2 bases; J trimming: 7 bases; junction bases outside the gene matches: 7. For the CDR3, the DNA is TGTGCCAGCAGCTTAAATTCCGGCGGGGGCGGGGAGCTGTTTTTT. Protein product: CASSLNSGGGGELFF.

This clone has more than one count but fewer than ten. The chain employs TRBV13 and TRBJ2-5; 9 bases agree with TRBD2. This CDR3 has 17 residues. In germline, CDR1 is PRHDT, CDR2 FYEKMQ (reference sequence). With V trimmed by 4 bases and J by 0 bases, 9 bases remained unmatched. CDR3: CASSSGASGKYQETQYF. The DNA for the CDR3 is TGTGCCAGCAGCTCCGGGGCTAGCGGGAAGTACCAAGAGACCCAGTACTTC.

This chain links TRBV15 with TRBJ2-2, with 7 bases aligning to TRBD1. The CDR3 length is 16 residues. V was pared by 0 bases and J by 4 bases, with 5 bases of the junction left unmatched. Germline CDR1 is LNHNV and CDR2 is YYDKDF (reference sequence). In DNA, the CDR3 is TGTGCCACCAGCAGAGAAGGCAGGGGGTCCACCGGGGAGCTGTTTTTT. Residues: CATSREGRGSTGELFF.

This clone is a singleton in its sample. The chain employs TRBV4-2 and TRBJ2-1; 7 bases are a match to TRBD2. CDR3 length: 16 amino acids. Per germline, CDR1 LGHNA and CDR2 YNFKEQ. With V trimmed by 6 bases and J by 4 bases, 12 bases remained unmatched. The CDR3 DNA follows: TGTGCCAGCAGTCATGGAGGCGCGGGAGAATACAATGAGCAGTTCTTC. Its protein is CASSHGGAGEYNEQFF.

There are a few counts of this clone. This rearrangement joins TRBV5-4 to TRBJ2-7; 12 bases are shared with TRBD1. The germline V gene has CDR1 SGHNT and CDR2 YYREEE (reference sequence). The CDR3 is made up of 15 amino acids. The V segment lost 2 bases and the J segment 6 bases; nucleotides outside the gene matches: 6. This CDR3 is CASSLVGDRGREQYF. For the CDR3, the DNA is TGTGCCAGCAGCTTAGTCGGGGACAGGGGGCGCGAGCAGTACTTC.

The gene calls are TRBV28 and TRBJ2-7; 9 bases agree with TRBD2. The CDR3 runs to 14 residues. The V gene end was trimmed by 8 bases and the J gene end by 4 bases; junction bases not matched to a gene: 9. Germline CDR1 MDHEN, CDR2 SYDVKM. The CDR3: CASERLAGSYEQYF. CDR3 DNA: TGTGCCAGCGAGAGGCTAGCGGGATCATACGAGCAGTACTTC. The variable domain in full, completed from reference TRBV28 and TRBJ2-7, reads DVKVTQSSRYLVKRTGEKVFLECVQDMDHENMFWYRQDPGLGLRLIYFSYDVKMKEKGDIPEGYSVSREKKERFSLILESASTNQTSMYLCASERLAGSYEQYFGPGTRLTVT.

V is TRBV7-8 and J is TRBJ2-7; D ambiguous. The CDR3 extends over 13 amino acids. Germline V gene sequence: CDR1 SGHVS, CDR2 FQNEAQ. Trimming stripped 6 bases from V and 6 bases from J, with 15 bases between. CDR3 coding DNA: TGTGCCAGCAGGACCACTAACAATGGCGAGCAGTACTTC. Protein product: CASRTTNNGEQYF.

The CDR3 coding sequence is TGTGCCATCAGTCTAGGGACTGTGGGGTCGACTGAAGCTTTCTTT. Translated: CAISLGTVGSTEAFF. The chain is built from TRBV10-3 and TRBJ1-1, with D possibly matching TRBD1 (5 bases). V dropped 5 bases and J dropped 5 bases, with 18 bases sitting between them. Per the germline V gene, CDR1 is ENHRY and CDR2 is SYGVKD. The CDR3 covers 15 residues.

The chain employs TRBV27 and TRBJ2-7; 10 bases map to TRBD2. Trimming took 3 bases from V and 1 from J; bases not matched to a gene: 6. CDR3 length equals 16 residues. The germline V gene encodes CDR1 MNHEY and CDR2 SMNVEV (reference sequence). The CDR3, as DNA: TGTGCCAGCAGTTTGTCCACTAGCGGGACTTCCTACGAGCAGTACTTC. The encoded protein is CASSLSTSGTSYEQYF.